Presented here are 20 T cell receptor beta chains from one specimen sequenced in a study of T cells after yellow fever vaccination. TCRdb independently ran MiXCR on the 5' RACE reads; one entry per CDR3 protein. The profile covers more than 55,000 distinct CDR3 sequences, with approximately 7% appearing a single time and roughly a third taken by the ten largest. Sample: CD8+ T cells sorted from PBMCs, taken 15 days after the yellow fever booster vaccination. These receptors originate from a man younger than 45 who received the YFV17D yellow fever vaccine.

This clonotype was counted many times. The V and J genes are TRBV7-2 and TRBJ2-1; weak D call: TRBD2 (5 bases). The V gene's germline CDR1 is SGHTA and CDR2 FQGNSA. CDR3 length: 13 residues. V dropped 2 bases and J dropped 10 bases, with 12 bases sitting between them. The CDR3, as DNA: TGTGCCAGCAGCTTAATTGGGAGCGACGAGCAGTTCTTC. Translating it yields CASSLIGSDEQFF.

This clonotype has ten or more counts. The chain links TRBV3-1 to TRBJ2-1, with TRBD2 identical over 7 bases. This CDR3 is built from 16 residues. V trimming: 3 bases; J trimming: 2 bases; junction bases outside the gene matches: 7. Germline-derived CDR1 and CDR2 are LGHDT and YNNKEL (reference sequence). The CDR3 here is CASSHRWEGPYNEQFF. CDR3 in DNA: TGTGCCAGCAGCCATAGGTGGGAGGGTCCCTACAATGAGCAGTTCTTC.

This clonotype was observed many times. The chain is built from TRBV12-3 or TRBV12-4 and TRBJ2-7; D possibly corresponds to TRBD1 (5 bases). The CDR3 length is 13 residues. V was pared by 5 bases and J by 3 bases, with 11 bases between. The CDR3, as DNA: TGTGCCAGCAGTCTAGACAGTCTCTACGAGCAGTACTTC. It yields the protein CASSLDSLYEQYF.

A few counts support this clonotype. The J gene is TRBJ2-5, the V gene TRBV23-1; the D is unclear. TRBV23-1 is sorted into the ORF group, with uncertain function. The ends were cut back, 6 bases at V and 2 bases at J, with 16 bases in the middle. CDR3 length: 15 amino acids. The CDR3 is CASRRCPAGQETQYF. The DNA for the CDR3 is TGCGCCAGCAGGCGGTGTCCGGCAGGACAAGAGACCCAGTACTTC.

The table lists this clonotype with many counts. V usage is TRBV11-2 and J usage is TRBJ2-5; D gene ambiguous. The CDR3 covers 16 residues. V was shortened by 1 base and J by 1 base, with 13 bases between the two germline ends. Germline CDR1 SGHAT, CDR2 FQNNGV. As DNA, the CDR3 is TGTGCCAGCAGCTTAGTCTTCGGAACCACCCAAGAGACCCAGTACTTC. It yields the protein CASSLVFGTTQETQYF.

This clonotype has a count of ten or more. This sequence joins TRBV7-9 and TRBJ2-2; possibly TRBD1 for D (6 bases). Trimming removed 6 bases at V and 3 bases at J, with 17 bases between. The CDR3 contains 16 residues. Germline CDR1 SEHNR, CDR2 FQNEAQ (reference sequence). CDR3 loop: CASRPPGELYTGELFF. The DNA for the CDR3 is TGTGCCAGCAGACCGCCAGGGGAGTTATACACCGGGGAGCTGTTTTTT.

Details on this clonotype: A read error is possible here, since a much larger clone lies one base away. The CDR3 ends on some other residue instead of the conserved phenylalanine or tryptophan, so this is likely a read error. The chain recombines TRBV7-8 with TRBJ2-3, with 9 bases that match TRBD1. Germline assignment: CDR1 SGHVS and CDR2 FQNEAQ. CDR3 length: 17 amino acids. V shed 5 bases and J 5 bases; nucleotides not matched to a gene: 14. The CDR3 DNA reads TGTGCCAGCAGCGTTGAACCGGGACAGGGAAAGGAAGATACGCAGTATTCT. It yields the protein CASSVEPGQGKEDTQYS.

This clonotype was counted at least ten times. The chain uses TRBV4-3 and TRBJ2-5, with D unresolved. In germline, CDR1 is LGHNA, CDR2 YSLEER. The CDR3 covers 16 residues. Between the trimmed V and J ends, which lost 0 bases and 5 bases, there was a span of 16 bases. DNA of the CDR3: TGCGCCAGCAGCCAAGATTCGTGGCGAGTCGGCGAGACCCAGTACTTC. This gives the protein CASSQDSWRVGETQYF.

This clonotype turned up a few times. V is TRBV7-6 and J is TRBJ2-6, with D hard to call. This CDR3 contains 15 residues. Trimming took 5 bases from V and 2 from J, leaving 10 bases between them. Germline-derived CDR1 and CDR2 are SGHVS and FNYEAQ. The DNA for the CDR3 is TGTGCCAGCAGCATCGAAAGGGCTGGGGCCAACGTCCTGACTTTC. Amino acid sequence: CASSIERAGANVLTF.

This clonotype was found many times. The CDR3: CASSPFRQYF. In DNA form, the CDR3 reads TGTGCCAGCAGTCCCTTTAGGCAGTACTTC. The gene calls are TRBV21-1 and TRBJ2-7. TRBV21-1 has pseudogene status. The CDR3 totals 10 residues.

The sample holds many counts of this clonotype. This chain uses TRBV19 with TRBJ2-1, with D possibly TRBD2 on 6 matching bases. V dropped 1 base and J dropped 8 bases, with 9 bases sitting between them. CDR1 and CDR2 (germline): LNHDA, SQIVND (reference sequence). The CDR3 totals 13 residues. Here the CDR3 DNA reads TGTGCCAGTAGTATAGGGAGGGGCTATGAGCAGTTCTTC. Protein: CASSIGRGYEQFF.

In its sample, this clonotype was seen a few times. CDR3 in DNA: TGTGCCAGCAGCTTCACCGGGACTCGGGGGGAGACCCAGTACTTC. Its translation: CASSFTGTRGETQYF. The V and J genes are TRBV7-6 and TRBJ2-5; TRBD2 is a possible D gene (6 bases). The CDR3 runs to 15 residues. Germline loops: CDR1 SGHVS, CDR2 FNYEAQ. Deletions cut 3 bases from V and 5 bases from J, with 16 bases between.

This clonotype was observed many times. The chain carries TRBV7-8 and TRBJ2-7, with 8 bases fitting TRBD1. The length of the CDR3 is 15 residues. Germline V gives CDR1 SGHVS, CDR2 FQNEAQ. V shed 6 bases and J 2 bases; nucleotides not matched to a gene: 9. The CDR3 DNA reads as TGTGCCAGCAGTTCCAAGGACAGGGCAACCTACGAGCAGTACTTC. Amino acid sequence: CASSSKDRATYEQYF.

A few counts support this clonotype. J is TRBJ2-5 and V is TRBV20-1; the D gene is possibly TRBD2 (5 bases). The CDR3 length is 15 residues. Trimming took 6 bases from V and 1 from J, leaving 18 bases between them. Germline V CDR1 and CDR2: DFQATT, SNEGSKA (reference sequence). The CDR3 loop is CSAPQQIAFQETQYF. The CDR3 DNA sequence: TGCAGTGCCCCTCAACAGATAGCGTTCCAAGAGACCCAGTACTTC.

There are many counts of this clonotype. The gene calls are TRBV29-1 and TRBJ2-7; 7 bases line up with TRBD1. The ends lost 7 bases at V and 6 bases at J; junction bases unmatched: 9. From germline, CDR1 is SQVTM and CDR2 ANQGSEA. CDR3 length: 12 amino acids. DNA for the CDR3: TGCAGCGCCGAGGGACAGATAGGCGAGCAGTACTTC. This gives the protein CSAEGQIGEQYF.

This clonotype has at least ten counts. The rearrangement uses TRBV6-5 and TRBJ1-3; no reliable D call. The CDR3 is 14 amino acids. Trimming removed 5 bases from V and 0 bases from J, with 8 bases in between. Per germline, CDR1 MNHEY and CDR2 SVGAGI. Here the CDR3 DNA reads TGTGCCAGCAGTCCCCAGTCCTCTGGAAACACCATATATTTT. It codes for CASSPQSSGNTIYF.

This clonotype was seen at least ten times. The chain has TRBV29-1 and TRBJ2-1; D unresolved. V was pared by 3 bases and J by 2 bases, with 14 bases between. Germline CDR1 SQVTM, CDR2 ANQGSEA. The CDR3 length is 15 residues. The CDR3 loop reads CSVDLSNPPYNEQFF. The CDR3 bases are TGCAGCGTTGACTTGTCTAATCCCCCCTACAATGAGCAGTTCTTC.

The chain joins TRBV10-2 to TRBJ2-1; possible D gene TRBD2, 5 bases. The V and J ends lost 7 bases and 2 bases respectively, with 15 bases between them. Germline-derived CDR1 and CDR2 are WSHSY and SAAADI. The CDR3 covers 15 residues. The CDR3, as DNA: TGCGCCAGCATAAGAGGGAGTGTGACCTACAATGAGCAGTTCTTC. Protein: CASIRGSVTYNEQFF.

At least ten counts were recorded for this clonotype. The chain is built from TRBV7-2 and TRBJ1-1; D possibly corresponds to TRBD1 (6 bases). Germline V gene data show CDR1 as SGHTA and CDR2 as FQGNSA. The CDR3 sequence is 14 residues long. V was pared by 1 base and J by 4 bases, with 10 bases between. The CDR3 DNA reads as TGTGCCAGCAGCTTAGGTTCAGGGGCCACTGAAGCTTTCTTT. Protein: CASSLGSGATEAFF.

The rearrangement uses TRBV9 and TRBJ2-1; the match to TRBD1 covers 11 bases. The CDR3 has 16 residues. V lost 2 bases and J lost 8; bases outside the gene matches: 9. The germline V gene has CDR1 SGDLS and CDR2 YYNGEE. CDR3 protein: CASSVRGTGGYDEQFF. The CDR3 DNA follows: TGTGCCAGCAGCGTCCGGGGGACAGGGGGATACGATGAGCAGTTCTTC.